This passage covers 27 T cell receptor beta chains from one sample sequenced in a study of blood T cells in healthy people across ages. Then a second PCR, running roughly 6 to 12 cycles, was carried out with a sample-barcoded 5' primer and a J-beta primer mix. TCRdb used MiXCR to reprocess the 5' RACE reads, holding one entry per CDR3 protein. The sample lists 1.5 million to 2 million distinct CDR3 sequences; around 35% were seen once. The sequencing input was blood. These receptors came from a woman between 25 and 40 years old in good health.

The chain recombines TRBV27 with TRBJ2-7; 11 bases agree with TRBD2. This CDR3 comprises 20 residues. Trimming removed 7 bases from V and 0 bases from J; junction bases left unmatched: 20. Germline CDR1 MNHEY, CDR2 SMNVEV (reference sequence). CDR3 DNA: TGTGCCAGCACCAAAGACTGGAGTAGCGGGAGGGCCATATCCTCCTACGAGCAGTACTTC. Translation: CASTKDWSSGRAISSYEQYF.

The genes are TRBV7-3 and TRBJ2-5; D remains ambiguous. CDR3 length: 13 amino acids. The germline V gene encodes CDR1 SGHTA and CDR2 FQGTGA. Trimming removed 8 bases from V and 11 bases from J, with 21 bases in between. CDR3 in amino acids: CASGDTPDKEQYF. The CDR3 DNA reads as TGTGCCAGCGGCGATACCCCAGACAAGGAACAGTACTTC.

About this clonotype: Given a much more abundant clone one base away, this may be a read error. The chain is built from TRBV9 and TRBJ2-7, with no clear D. CDR1 is SGDLS and CDR2 is YYNGEE in the germline V gene. CDR3 length: 14 amino acids. The CDR3 sequence is CAGSVEVGVGEQYF. The DNA for the CDR3 is TGTGCCGGCAGCGTAGAGGTTGGCGTCGGCGAGCAGTACTTC.

V and J are TRBV6-6 and TRBJ2-3; no clear D gene. The CDR3 runs 16 residues. Germline loops: CDR1 MNHNY, CDR2 SVGAGI (reference sequence). V lost 2 bases to trimming and J lost 1 base, with 13 bases between them. The CDR3 bases are TGTGCCAGCAGTTACGGGATGGCGTTCGGCACAGATACGCAGTATTTT. Protein product: CASSYGMAFGTDTQYF.

This clonotype came up many times. The chain links TRBV4-2 to TRBJ2-6; possibly TRBD1 for D (6 bases). Germline-derived CDR1 and CDR2 are LGHNA and YNFKEQ. V was trimmed by 0 bases and J by 12 bases, leaving 12 bases between them. There are 14 residues in the CDR3. CDR3 in amino acids: CASSQDQQGPVLTF. The CDR3 nucleotides read TGTGCCAGCAGCCAAGATCAGCAGGGGCCCGTCCTGACTTTC.

V gene TRBV3-1 combines with J gene TRBJ2-5; TRBD1 might be the D (6 bases). This CDR3 contains 13 residues. Trimming pared 4 bases from V and 6 bases from J, leaving 12 bases between. The germline CDR1 and CDR2 sequences are LGHDT and YNNKEL (reference sequence). CDR3 bases: TGTGCCAGCAGCCGCAGGGGCCGGAAGACCCAGTACTTC. Residues: CASSRRGRKTQYF.

A few counts support this clonotype. V gene TRBV10-3 combines with J gene TRBJ2-3; the D is unclear. From germline, CDR1 is ENHRY and CDR2 SYGVKD. This CDR3 contains 11 residues. V lost 11 bases to trimming and J lost 5 bases, with 11 bases between them. CDR3 nucleotide sequence: TGTGCCGCTCGATCGAAAGATACGCAGTATTTT. Protein product: CAARSKDTQYF.

The chain joins TRBV5-5 to TRBJ1-5; 7 positions agree with TRBD1. Germline V CDR1 and CDR2: SGHKS, YYEKEE (reference sequence). Losses at the gene ends were 0 bases for V and 6 bases for J; bases not matched to a gene: 6. The CDR3 is 15 residues long. The CDR3 region has the DNA TGTGCCAGCAGCTTGGGACAGGGTGTGGTTCAGCCCCAGCATTTT. It is translated as CASSLGQGVVQPQHF.

This clonotype turned up a few times. This chain connects TRBV14 to TRBJ2-5; a possible D gene is TRBD1 (6 bases). The CDR3 sequence is 17 residues long. Trimming pared 1 base from V and 6 bases from J, leaving 21 bases between. From germline, CDR1 is SGHDN and CDR2 FVKESK. CDR3: CASSQGLGLRDNQTQYF. The DNA for the CDR3 is TGTGCCAGCAGCCAAGGGTTGGGCCTCCGGGACAATCAGACCCAGTACTTC.

This chain links TRBV20-1 with TRBJ2-1, with TRBD1 identical over 8 bases. The DNA end favors TRBJ2-7, so the J call may be wrong. Germline V CDR1 and CDR2: DFQATT, SNEGSKA (reference sequence). CDR3 length: 15 residues. CDR3 loop: CSAPRQGNSYNEQYF. The CDR3 DNA reads as TGCAGTGCTCCCCGACAGGGGAACTCCTACAATGAGCAGTACTTC.

The J gene is TRBJ2-2, the V gene TRBV20-1; a possible D gene is TRBD1 (5 bases). This CDR3 comprises 14 residues. Trimming removed 0 bases at V and 7 bases at J, with 12 bases between. Germline values: CDR1 DFQATT, CDR2 SNEGSKA (reference sequence). CDR3 protein: CSARDQGSGGELFF. CDR3 coding DNA: TGCAGTGCTAGAGATCAGGGCTCGGGCGGGGAGCTGTTTTTT.

This clonotype was seen more than once but under ten times. The chain carries TRBV20-1 and TRBJ2-4, with 7 bases aligning to TRBD2. Per germline, CDR1 DFQATT and CDR2 SNEGSKA (reference sequence). The CDR3 sequence is 14 residues long. J was trimmed by 0 bases and V by 6 bases; bases with no gene match: 5. The CDR3 loop reads CSADLAVAKNIQYF. In DNA, the CDR3 is TGCAGTGCGGATCTAGCGGTAGCCAAAAACATTCAGTACTTC.

This clonotype was detected only a few times. J is TRBJ1-2 and V is TRBV28; D gene uncertain. Trimming removed 4 bases at V and 4 bases at J, with 13 bases between. The CDR3 spans 14 residues. Germline CDR1 is MDHEN and CDR2 is SYDVKM. The CDR3 nucleotides read TGTGCCAGCAGTTCGTATCTACGGTCCTATGGCTACACCTTC. This gives the protein CASSSYLRSYGYTF.

The chain recombines TRBV5-6 with TRBJ2-5; D tentatively reads TRBD1 or TRBD2 (6 bases each). The CDR3 covers 15 residues. Trimming pared 4 bases from V and 4 bases from J, leaving 17 bases between. The germline gives CDR1 SGHDT, CDR2 YYEEEE. The CDR3 loop reads CASSQTQGRRETQYF. CDR3 coding DNA: TGTGCCAGCAGCCAAACCCAGGGGAGGCGAGAGACCCAGTACTTC.

This clonotype was seen more than once but under ten times. The chain employs TRBV28 and TRBJ2-6; D may match TRBD1 or TRBD2 (6 bases each). V was cut by 6 bases and J by 2 bases, with 11 bases left in between. This CDR3 region has 15 residues. CDR1 and CDR2 (germline): MDHEN, SYDVKM. This CDR3 reads CASRLEGAGANVLTF. In nucleotides, the CDR3 is TGTGCCAGCAGACTGGAGGGGGCTGGGGCCAACGTCCTGACTTTC.

This rearrangement joins TRBV7-3 to TRBJ2-3; 7 positions agree with TRBD2. The CDR3 is made up of 16 amino acids. Germline-derived CDR1 and CDR2 are SGHTA and FQGTGA. V shed 1 base, J shed 0 bases, and the junction held 4 bases outside the gene matches. Written as DNA, the CDR3 is TGTGCCAGCAGCTTAAGGGGACTACCTAGCACAGATACGCAGTATTTT. Translated: CASSLRGLPSTDTQYF. Filled out from reference TRBV7-3 and TRBJ2-3, the complete variable domain reads GAGVSQTPSNKVTEKGKYVELRCDPISGHTALYWYRQSLGQGPEFLIYFQGTGAADDSGLPNDRFFAVRPEGSVSTLKIQRTERGDSAVYLCASSLRGLPSTDTQYFGPGTRLTVL.

This clonotype was counted a few times. The chain joins TRBV5-1 to TRBJ2-1; D might be TRBD2 (5 bases). Trimming stripped 4 bases from V and 2 bases from J, with 13 bases between. This CDR3 has 15 residues. The germline gives CDR1 SGHRS, CDR2 YFSETQ. CDR3 in amino acids: CASSLVAPPYNEQFF. CDR3 coding DNA: TGCGCCAGCAGCCTAGTAGCGCCCCCCTACAATGAGCAGTTCTTC.

This clonotype was seen only a few times. The chain couples TRBV5-1 to TRBJ2-3; 8 bases align to TRBD1. J was trimmed by 3 bases and V by 4 bases; bases with no gene match: 4. The CDR3 length is 14 residues. Germline lookup yields CDR1 SGHRS and CDR2 YFSETQ. The CDR3 bases are TGCGCCAGCAGCAAGGGACAGGCGACAGATACGCAGTATTTT. Translated, it gives CASSKGQATDTQYF.

The chain recombines TRBV10-1 with TRBJ2-5, with unresolved D. The germline V gene encodes CDR1 WNHNN and CDR2 SYGVQD (reference sequence). This CDR3 spans 13 amino acids. The V gene lost 4 bases and the J gene lost 1 base, with 7 bases spanning the gap. DNA for the CDR3: TGCGCCAGCAGTGCTAACCTCCAAGAGACCCAGTACTTC. Protein product: CASSANLQETQYF.

As regards this clonotype: Mismatch with germline at one junction end may stem from a read error. The chain couples TRBV9 to TRBJ2-7, with 9 positions matching TRBD2. The assigned J gene may be wrong: the sequence end matches TRBJ2-5 better. From germline, CDR1 is SGDLS and CDR2 YYNGEE. This CDR3 comprises 16 residues. The CDR3 DNA sequence: TGCGCCAGCAGCGAGGGGGCGCTAGCGGGGATTGAGACCCAGTACTTC. Protein sequence: CASSEGALAGIETQYF.

The CDR3 region is CSARTGASATYEQYF. CDR3 sequence (DNA): TGCAGTGCTAGGACAGGGGCTAGCGCCACCTACGAGCAGTACTTC. This chain joins TRBV20-1 and TRBJ2-7, with 8 bases identical to TRBD1. The germline V gene has CDR1 DFQATT and CDR2 SNEGSKA (reference sequence). Unmatched junction bases numbered 9, after V lost 3 bases and J lost 2 bases. This CDR3 contains 15 residues.

This clonotype has just a few counts. This chain joins TRBV12-3 or TRBV12-4 and TRBJ2-7, with TRBD1 matching over 8 bases. CDR3 length: 13 amino acids. Germline trimming cut 7 bases from V and 1 base from J; bases unmatched to any gene: 3. CDR3 in amino acids: CASTQGASYEQYF. CDR3 in DNA: TGTGCCAGCACGCAGGGGGCATCCTACGAGCAGTACTTC.

This clonotype was counted between two and nine times. V and J are TRBV18 and TRBJ2-5; D might be TRBD2 (5 bases). Germline CDR1 is KGHSH and CDR2 is LQKENI. V lost 8 bases and J lost 5, with 15 bases in between. The CDR3 runs 13 residues. The CDR3 region is CASGDGIRETQYF. In DNA form, the CDR3 reads TGTGCCAGCGGCGACGGGATCAGGGAGACCCAGTACTTC.

Regarding this clonotype: A read error may produce the germline difference seen at one junction end. CDR3 sequence: CAGSPTGRAQYF. CDR3 DNA sequence: TGTGCCGGCAGCCCCACGGGGAGGGCCCAGTACTTC. This chain joins TRBV7-2 and TRBJ2-5; 7 bases fit TRBD2. Germline CDR1 and CDR2: SGHTA and FQGNSA. The CDR3 is 12 amino acids.

The V gene is TRBV10-3, the J gene TRBJ2-7, with D tentatively TRBD1 or TRBD2 (5 bases each). The CDR3 has 9 residues. V dropped 8 bases and J dropped 6 bases, with 5 bases sitting between them. The germline CDR1 and CDR2 sequences are ENHRY and SYGVKD. As DNA, the CDR3 is TGTGCCATCGGGACCGAGCAGTACTTC. Translation gives CAIGTEQYF.

This chain links TRBV20-1 with TRBJ1-5; D gene unclear. Looked up from germline, CDR1 is DFQATT and CDR2 is SNEGSKA (reference sequence). V lost 6 bases and J 0 bases, leaving 6 bases between the germline ends. CDR3 length: 12 amino acids. The CDR3 DNA is TGCAGTGCGGCCAATAGCAATCAGCCCCAGCATTTT. Its translation: CSAANSNQPQHF.

This clonotype was picked up a small number of times. This rearrangement joins TRBV20-1 to TRBJ1-1; D gene unclear. The V gene lost 5 bases and the J gene lost 0 bases, with 16 bases spanning the gap. Germline CDR1 and CDR2: DFQATT and SNEGSKA (reference sequence). This CDR3 comprises 15 residues. The CDR3 spells CSAPQTQKLNTEAFF. The CDR3 DNA sequence: TGCAGTGCTCCTCAAACCCAGAAATTGAACACTGAAGCTTTCTTT.